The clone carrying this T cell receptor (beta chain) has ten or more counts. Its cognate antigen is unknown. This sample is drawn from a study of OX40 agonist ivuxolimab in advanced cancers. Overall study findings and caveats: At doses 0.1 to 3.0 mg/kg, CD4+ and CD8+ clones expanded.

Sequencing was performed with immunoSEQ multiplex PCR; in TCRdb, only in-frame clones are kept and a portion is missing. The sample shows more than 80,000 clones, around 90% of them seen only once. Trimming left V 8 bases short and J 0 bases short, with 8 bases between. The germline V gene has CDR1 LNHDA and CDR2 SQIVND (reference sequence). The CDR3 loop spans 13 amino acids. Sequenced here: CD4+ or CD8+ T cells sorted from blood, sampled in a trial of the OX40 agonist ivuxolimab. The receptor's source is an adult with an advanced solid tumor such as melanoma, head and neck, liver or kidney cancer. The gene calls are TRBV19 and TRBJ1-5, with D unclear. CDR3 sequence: CASSADSNQPQHF. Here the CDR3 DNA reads TGTGCCAGTTCTGCGGATAGCAATCAGCCCCAGCATTTT.